This T cell receptor beta chain was sequenced in a study of technical replicates of blood from a few donors. There are 13 residues in the CDR3. CDR1 and CDR2 (germline): SGHDT, YYEEEE. Losses at the gene ends were 4 bases for V and 7 bases for J; bases not matched to a gene: 3. The protocol was immunoSEQ multiplex PCR, while the TCRdb copy is restricted to in-frame clones and leaves out a portion. The repertoire holds approximately 60,000 clones, about 90% seen once, with 5.1% in the top ten. The sample was PBMCs. The chain links TRBV5-6 to TRBJ2-2, with 8 nucleotides matching TRBD1. The TCR was taken from a human donor in good health. Some clones in this sample may be carry-over from other donors' samples. CDR3 bases: TGTGCCAGCAGCCCAGGGGGCGGCGGGGAGCTGTTTTTT. Translating gives CASSPGGGGELFF.